This TCR beta chain was observed in a study of shared clonotypes between healthy human individuals. In germline, CDR1 is LGHNA, CDR2 YSLEER. V was pared by 4 bases and J by 9 bases, with 25 bases between. This CDR3 comprises 16 residues. General study points: Limited genetic and exposure-history diversity came from having few donors. Clonotype sharing among donors was expected to depend on sequencing depth. Blood was the sole source, and tissue repertoires probably differ.

Original methodology: ImmunoSEQ output lacked quality scores and full-length reads, limiting matched filtering. This table comes from immunoSEQ multiplex PCR, and its TCRdb copy is limited to in-frame clones, with some not included. Clone size and V and J calls were adopted from that table, with D and trimming inferred from the DNA. Of around 700,000 clones listed, roughly nine tenths are singletons. Terminally differentiated effector memory CD45RA+ cells were excluded by CCR7 positive selection of CD45RO-negative cells. This clone was detected only a few times. As yet, its antigen is unknown. The chain carries TRBV4-3 and TRBJ2-7, with TRBD2 as a possible D gene (7 bases). Source material: naive CD8+ T cells sorted from blood. The TCR was taken from a man aged 25-45 years in good health. Here the CDR3 reads CASSPMAGELGEGQYF. In nucleotides, the CDR3 is TGCGCCAGCAGCCCAATGGCAGGGGAGCTAGGGGAGGGGCAGTACTTC.